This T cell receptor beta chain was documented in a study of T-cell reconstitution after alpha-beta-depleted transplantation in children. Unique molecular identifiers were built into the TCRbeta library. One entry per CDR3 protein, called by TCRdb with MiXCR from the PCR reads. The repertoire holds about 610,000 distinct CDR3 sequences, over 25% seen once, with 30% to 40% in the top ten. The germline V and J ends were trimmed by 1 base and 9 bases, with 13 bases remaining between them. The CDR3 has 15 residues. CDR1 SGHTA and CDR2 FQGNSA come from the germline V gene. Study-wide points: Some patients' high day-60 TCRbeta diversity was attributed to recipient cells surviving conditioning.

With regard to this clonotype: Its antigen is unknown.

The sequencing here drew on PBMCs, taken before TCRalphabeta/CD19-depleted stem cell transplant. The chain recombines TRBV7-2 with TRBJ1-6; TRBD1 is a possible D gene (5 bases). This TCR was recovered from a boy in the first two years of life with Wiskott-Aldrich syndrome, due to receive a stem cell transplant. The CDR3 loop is CASSLGGGFGSPLHF. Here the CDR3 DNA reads TGTGCCAGCAGCTTAGGGGGGGGGTTCGGTTCACCCCTCCACTTT.